The 29 T cell receptor beta chains reported below all come from one sample, sequenced in a study of T cell responses to AZD1222 COVID-19 vaccine. The method was immunoSEQ multiplex PCR; TCRdb's version includes in-frame clones alone and lacks a portion of them. The repertoire holds over 50,000 clones, with 80% to 90% as singletons. This material consisted of peripheral blood, taken on day 0 of AZD1222 vaccination. These receptors were obtained from an adult in good health.

V and J are TRBV6-5 and TRBJ1-3; D is uncertain. The CDR3 has 15 residues. Germline loops: CDR1 MNHEY, CDR2 SVGAGI. V lost 2 bases and J lost 0, with 8 bases in between. This CDR3 reads CASSYRRSSGNTIYF. Written as DNA, the CDR3 is TGTGCCAGCAGTTACAGACGGAGCTCTGGAAACACCATATATTTT.

J is TRBJ1-1 and V is TRBV3-1 (or the pseudogene TRBV3-2); D not resolved. The CDR3 covers 13 residues. Germline V gene lookup returns CDR1 LGHDT and CDR2 YNNKEL (reference sequence). V shed 1 base and J shed 10 bases, with 13 bases lying between them. The CDR3 DNA sequence: TGTGCCAGCAGCCAAGGGACCTCACTAGCAGCTTTCTTT. It is translated as CASSQGTSLAAFF.

The rearrangement uses TRBV27 and TRBJ2-1, with 9 nucleotides matching TRBD2. The CDR3 loop spans 15 amino acids. Losses at the gene ends were 2 bases for V and 10 bases for J; bases not matched to a gene: 9. Germline V CDR1 and CDR2: MNHEY, SMNVEV (reference sequence). The CDR3 sequence: CASSLAGGLRLEQFF. As DNA, the CDR3 is TGTGCCAGCAGTTTAGCGGGAGGGCTTCGGTTAGAGCAGTTCTTC.

The rearrangement links TRBV29-1 to TRBJ1-2; perhaps TRBD1 as D (5 bases). The V and J ends lost 6 bases and 2 bases respectively, with 10 bases between them. Germline-derived CDR1 and CDR2 are SQVTM and ANQGSEA. The CDR3 is 12 amino acids. This CDR3 reads CSVTGVNYGYTF. CDR3 in DNA: TGCAGCGTAACAGGAGTCAACTATGGCTACACCTTC.

The chain combines TRBV2 with TRBJ2-3; TRBD1 matches at 8 bases. The CDR3 length is 15 residues. V dropped 3 bases and J dropped 0; count of bases not matched to a gene: 2. The germline V gene has CDR1 SNHLY and CDR2 FYNNEI. The CDR3 spells CASSDWTGSTDTQYF. The CDR3 nucleotides read TGTGCCAGCAGTGACTGGACAGGGAGCACAGATACGCAGTATTTT. Filled out from reference TRBV2 and TRBJ2-3, the complete variable domain reads EPEVTQTPSHQVTQMGQEVILRCVPISNHLYFYWYRQILGQKVEFLVSFYNNEISEKSEIFDDQFSVERPDGSNFTLKIRSTKLEDSAMYFCASSDWTGSTDTQYFGPGTRLTVL.

This chain connects TRBV5-3 to TRBJ2-7, with unresolved D. TRBV5-3 is flagged as an ORF with uncertain function. V lost 10 bases, J lost 4 bases, and 18 bases lay in between. CDR3 length: 13 residues. CDR3 sequence reads: CARILEVLYEQYF. The CDR3 nucleotides read TGTGCCCGGATCCTCGAAGTCCTTTACGAGCAGTACTTC.

CDR3 DNA: TGTGCCAGCAGTAAAACCTCGACTAGCGGGTCCACAGATACGCAGTATTTT. Protein product: CASSKTSTSGSTDTQYF. The chain links TRBV9 to TRBJ2-3; 10 positions agree with TRBD2. Germline V gene lookup returns CDR1 SGDLS and CDR2 YYNGEE. CDR3 length equals 17 residues. With V trimmed by 5 bases and J by 2 bases, 11 bases remained unmatched. The complete variable domain, with remaining parts taken from reference TRBV9 and TRBJ2-3, reads DSGVTQTPKHLITATGQRVTLRCSPRSGDLSVYWYQQSLDQGLQFLIQYYNGEERAKGNILERFSAQQFPDLHSELNLSSLELGDSALYFCASSKTSTSGSTDTQYFGPGTRLTVL.

The chain links TRBV9 to TRBJ1-6; D is uncertain. This CDR3 is 12 amino acids long. Germline CDR1 SGDLS, CDR2 YYNGEE. Trimming took 4 bases from V and 10 from J, leaving 9 bases between them. CDR3 sequence: CASSRMGSPLHF. The CDR3 DNA reads TGTGCCAGCAGCCGAATGGGATCACCCCTCCACTTT.

J is TRBJ2-1 and V is TRBV5-4; 10 nucleotides agree with TRBD2. CDR1 is SGHNT, CDR2 YYREEE, per germline (reference sequence). V gave up 4 bases and J gave up 7 bases; unmatched junction bases: 11. This CDR3 has 16 residues. CDR3 in DNA: TGTGCCAGCAGCCCATATCTAGCGGGAGTGAGGAATGAGCAGTTCTTC. This encodes CASSPYLAGVRNEQFF.

This clone turned up a few times. The chain links TRBV14 to TRBJ1-5; D is possibly TRBD1 (6 bases). The CDR3 sequence is 18 residues long. The germline V gene has CDR1 SGHDN and CDR2 FVKESK. With 0 bases removed from V and 3 bases from J, the gap between germline ends came to 18 bases. The CDR3 coding sequence is TGTGCCAGCAGCCAAGAACCGGAATGGGGGGCGACCAATCAGCCCCAGCATTTT. It is translated as CASSQEPEWGATNQPQHF.

This sequence joins TRBV7-2 and TRBJ2-1; D is undetermined. The CDR3 is 15 amino acids. The germline V gene encodes CDR1 SGHTA and CDR2 FQGNSA. With 4 bases removed from V and 2 bases from J, the gap between germline ends came to 12 bases. The DNA of the CDR3 is TGTGCCAGCAGCTCCGGAGCGCGTCCCTACAATGAGCAGTTCTTC. Its protein product is CASSSGARPYNEQFF.

The genes are TRBV7-9 and TRBJ1-1; D is perhaps TRBD1 (5 bases). Between the trimmed V and J ends, which lost 5 bases and 6 bases, there was a span of 22 bases. The CDR3 is made up of 16 amino acids. Germline V gene sequence: CDR1 SEHNR, CDR2 FQNEAQ (reference sequence). The CDR3 DNA is TGTGCCAGCAGCCTCAGGGATCTAGCGCGTTGGGCTGAAGCTTTCTTT. Translation gives CASSLRDLARWAEAFF. Complete variable domain (other parts from reference TRBV7-9 and TRBJ1-1): DTGVSQNPRHKITKRGQNVTFRCDPISEHNRLYWYRQTLGQGPEFLTYFQNEAQLEKSRLLSDRFSAERPKGSFSTLEIQRTEQGDSAMYLCASSLRDLARWAEAFFGQGTRLTVV.

The chain is built from TRBV5-4 and TRBJ2-5, with D tentatively TRBD2 (5 bases). Deletions cut 4 bases from V and 5 bases from J, with 15 bases between. The CDR3 spans 14 residues. CDR1 and CDR2 (germline): SGHNT, YYREEE (reference sequence). The CDR3 DNA reads as TGTGCCAGCAGCAAACCAGTCTCGGGGGAGACCCAGTACTTC. This gives the protein CASSKPVSGETQYF.

The chain couples TRBV5-3 to TRBJ2-1; D perhaps matches TRBD2 (6 bases). TRBV5-3 is classed as an ORF, of uncertain function. V was cut by 3 bases and J by 0 bases, with 19 bases left in between. The CDR3 spans 18 residues. CDR3 loop: CARSSISLAEFSYNEQFF. Written as DNA, the CDR3 is TGTGCCAGAAGCTCTATTTCATTAGCGGAATTCTCCTACAATGAGCAGTTCTTC.

The rearrangement uses TRBV30 and TRBJ1-2; tentative D call: TRBD1 (5 bases). V lost 0 bases, J lost 4 bases, and 9 bases lay in between. Germline values: CDR1 GTSNPN, CDR2 SVGIG (reference sequence). The length of the CDR3 is 13 residues. The CDR3 nucleotides are TGTGCCTGGAGTGTGCGGGGCATCTATGGCTACACCTTC. Translating gives CAWSVRGIYGYTF.

The count of this clone is one. The CDR3 region has the DNA TGTGCCAGCGGGACGGGAGTAGCAGATACGCAGTATTTT. Amino acid sequence: CASGTGVADTQYF. The chain employs TRBV2 and TRBJ2-3; D might be TRBD2 (6 bases). The CDR3 has 13 amino acids. The germline V gene has CDR1 SNHLY and CDR2 FYNNEI. Between the trimmed V and J ends, which lost 8 bases and 4 bases, there was a span of 13 bases.

This rearrangement joins TRBV10-2 to TRBJ1-1, with D hard to call. The CDR3 is 14 amino acids. Trimming removed 3 bases from V and 0 bases from J, with 8 bases in between. The germline gives CDR1 WSHSY, CDR2 SAAADI. CDR3: CASSDQQMNTEAFF. CDR3 DNA: TGCGCCAGCAGTGACCAACAGATGAACACTGAAGCTTTCTTT.

This chain links TRBV15 with TRBJ2-2; no firm D call. Per the germline V gene, CDR1 is LNHNV and CDR2 is YYDKDF (reference sequence). CDR3 length equals 15 residues. Between the trimmed V and J ends, which lost 3 bases and 6 bases, there was a span of 14 bases. CDR3 in DNA: TGTGCCACCAGCAGGGAGTCGGGTTGGGCCGGGGAGCTGTTTTTT. Translated, it gives CATSRESGWAGELFF.

This clone came up once. This chain connects TRBV19 to TRBJ1-4, with D unclear. The germline CDR1 and CDR2 sequences are LNHDA and SQIVND (reference sequence). The ends were cut back, 7 bases at V and 5 bases at J, with 17 bases in the middle. This CDR3 has 15 amino acids. CDR3 loop: CASTSGGGRNEKLFF. CDR3 nucleotide sequence: TGTGCCAGTACCTCCGGCGGAGGAAGAAATGAAAAACTGTTTTTT.

This clone was found once. The chain's CDR3 is CASRLQDSNEQFF. DNA of the CDR3: TGCGCCAGCAGACTTCAGGACTCCAATGAGCAGTTCTTC. The rearrangement links TRBV5-1 to TRBJ2-1; possibly TRBD2 for D (5 bases). In germline, CDR1 is SGHRS, CDR2 YFSETQ. This CDR3 region has 13 residues. V lost 5 bases and J lost 6, with 12 bases in between.

The chain is built from TRBV13 and TRBJ2-5; 9 bases line up with TRBD2. Germline lookup yields CDR1 PRHDT and CDR2 FYEKMQ (reference sequence). The CDR3 runs to 15 residues. Trimming cost V 1 base and J 4 bases; bases outside gene matches: 4. The CDR3 coding sequence is TGTGCCAGCAGCTTAGTTAGCGGGAGCGGAGAGACCCAGTACTTC. It translates to CASSLVSGSGETQYF.

The chain carries TRBV6-2 or TRBV6-3 and TRBJ2-1, with 13 bases fitting TRBD2. Trimming at V came to 5 bases and at J to 6 bases, leaving 4 bases not matched to a gene. The CDR3 has 15 amino acids. Germline V gene lookup returns CDR1 MNHEY and CDR2 SVGEGT. In DNA, the CDR3 is TGTGCCAGCAGTCTACGACTAGCGGGAGGCAATGAGCAGTTCTTC. Protein product: CASSLRLAGGNEQFF.

V is TRBV10-2 and J is TRBJ2-1, with 15 bases identical to TRBD2. In germline, CDR1 is WSHSY, CDR2 SAAADI. The trim removed 4 bases at V and 10 bases at J, leaving 5 bases unmatched. The CDR3 extends over 15 amino acids. Here the CDR3 DNA reads TGCGCCAGCAGTGCGGGACTAGCGGGAGGTGGGGAGCAGTTCTTC. Its translation: CASSAGLAGGGEQFF.

This clone has a handful of counts. J is TRBJ2-1 and V is TRBV24-1, with 7 bases that match TRBD1. Per the germline V gene, CDR1 is KGHDR and CDR2 is SFDVKD. The CDR3 is 16 amino acids. The J segment lost 5 bases and the V segment lost 3 bases, leaving 9 bases of the junction unmatched. In DNA, the CDR3 is TGTGCCACCAGTGATGGCGACAGGGTGAAAAACAATGAGCAGTTCTTC. The encoded protein is CATSDGDRVKNNEQFF.

The rearrangement joins TRBV5-8 to TRBJ2-7; TRBD1 agrees at 7 bases. From germline, CDR1 is SGHTS and CDR2 YDEGEE. CDR3 length: 15 amino acids. The junction had 8 bases not matched to a gene; V was cut back by 5 bases and J by 0 bases. The CDR3 is CASSRQGRGSYEQYF. CDR3 coding DNA: TGTGCCAGCAGTCGACAGGGTCGGGGCTCCTACGAGCAGTACTTC.

The CDR3 nucleotides read TGTGCCAGCAGCTTAGAGCGGTTAGTGGGAAAGCAGTTCTTC. It encodes CASSLERLVGKQFF. The rearrangement links TRBV7-9 to TRBJ2-1, with D tentatively TRBD2 (5 bases). This CDR3 contains 14 residues. V shed 1 base and J shed 11 bases, with 15 bases lying between them. The germline gives CDR1 SEHNR, CDR2 FQNEAQ (reference sequence).

The J gene is TRBJ2-7, the V gene TRBV6-5; a weak D match, TRBD2 (6 bases). Germline-derived CDR1 and CDR2 are MNHEY and SVGAGI. V lost 5 bases and J 6 bases, leaving 8 bases between the germline ends. CDR3 length: 11 amino acids. Here the CDR3 reads CASSTSSEQYF. CDR3 sequence (DNA): TGTGCCAGCAGTACTAGCTCCGAGCAGTACTTC.

The V gene is TRBV3-1 (or the pseudogene TRBV3-2), the J gene TRBJ1-6, with D perhaps TRBD1 (5 bases). The CDR3 length is 14 residues. Germline V lookup: CDR1 LGHDT, CDR2 YNNKEL (reference sequence). V dropped 3 bases and J dropped 7 bases, with 10 bases sitting between them. This CDR3 reads CASSQGRGNSPLHF. The CDR3 DNA reads TGTGCCAGCAGCCAGGGGAGGGGCAATTCACCCCTCCACTTT.

The chain has TRBV30 and TRBJ2-4, with D perhaps assigned TRBD1 or TRBD2 (5 bases each). The CDR3 runs to 12 residues. Germline assignment: CDR1 GTSNPN and CDR2 SVGIG (reference sequence). V lost 2 bases and J lost 10, with 12 bases in between. The CDR3 sequence is CAWSMGVGIQYF. CDR3 nucleotide sequence: TGTGCCTGGAGTATGGGGGTTGGTATTCAGTACTTC.